This T cell receptor beta chain was captured by sequencing in a study of cytotoxic CD8 clonotypes in ibrutinib-treated CLL. Assay used: immunoSEQ multiplex PCR; TCRdb lists only in-frame clones, some missing. The repertoire holds approximately 190,000 clones, with more than 75% as singletons. Genomic DNA in an amount of approximately 2.2 micrograms was extracted from cryopreserved PBMCs and used for the preparation of TCR beta libraries. CDR1 is MGHRA, CDR2 YSYEKL, per germline. Trimming at V came to 4 bases and at J to 2 bases, leaving 5 bases not matched to a gene. The CDR3 covers 16 residues. The chain joins TRBV4-1 to TRBJ1-5; 10 nucleotides line up with TRBD1. Source: PBMCs, taken after 12 months of ibrutinib treatment. This sequence was found in a human donor with chronic lymphocytic leukemia. The CDR3 spells CASSPPGTGGNQPQHF. CDR3 DNA: TGCGCCAGCAGCCCCCCCGGGACAGGGGGCAATCAGCCCCAGCATTTT.